The T cell receptor beta chain described here comes from a study of shared clonotypes between healthy human individuals. Study results and limitations: Non-shared clonotypes showed lower generation probabilities than clonotypes common to all four donors.

Trimming pared 0 bases from V and 5 bases from J, leaving 10 bases between. The CDR3 is 14 residues long. Germline V gene lookup returns CDR1 ENHRY and CDR2 SYGVKD. Clones were sequenced by immunoSEQ multiplex PCR, and TCRdb holds only the in-frame ones, with some missing. The profile shows nearly 1,000,000 clones, over 75% of them singletons. This clone has just a few counts. Its target is not known. Recent acute infections and vaccinations were absent in the healthy HIV-negative adult donors. Negatively enriched CD4+ T cells were divided by CD45RA into naive and memory. The material sequenced was memory CD4+ T cells sorted from blood. Subset: CD45RA-negative fraction. The receptor comes from a young man in good health. J is TRBJ1-1 and V is TRBV10-3; possible D gene TRBD1, 6 bases. The CDR3 is CAISESGAPTEAFF. Here the CDR3 DNA reads TGTGCCATCAGTGAGTCGGGGGCGCCGACTGAAGCTTTCTTT.